This T cell receptor (beta chain) stems from a study of cytomegalovirus exposure and HLA in healthy donors. On the study more broadly: A preliminary data release comprised 70 million to 95 million unique TCRs obtained from HLA-typed donors.

The PCR had 60 Vbeta and 13 Jbeta primers. Profiled with immunoSEQ multiplex PCR; TCRdb holds only in-frame clones, not every one. The profile covers 150,000 to 200,000 clones, with 77% appearing a single time and approximately 1.5% taken by the ten largest. The study, taken as a whole, reports: Later analysis suggested links between common viral pathogens and several top significant clusters.

This CDR3 has 10 amino acids. Per the germline V gene, CDR1 is DFQATT and CDR2 is SNEGSKA (reference sequence). The V end was cut by 3 bases, the J end by 6 bases, with 5 bases between. Turning to this clone: The antigen remains unidentified.

Material: PBMCs. This receptor was taken from a man aged 18 to 30 in good health and CMV-seronegative. This chain uses TRBV20-1 with TRBJ1-2; D call uncertain. The CDR3: CSAREDGYTF. The CDR3 DNA reads as TGCAGTGCTAGGGAGGATGGCTACACCTTC.